The clone carrying this TCR beta chain was seen a handful of times. What it binds is not known. V lost 6 bases, J lost 7 bases, and 8 bases stayed unmatched. From germline, CDR1 is MNHEY and CDR2 SMNVEV (reference sequence). This CDR3 region has 14 residues. TCRdb analysed the RT-PCR reads with MiXCR anew, one entry per CDR3 protein. The table includes 700,000 to 900,000 distinct CDR3 sequences, around 20% detected once. This sample is part of a study of response to subunit inactivated influenza vaccine. Overall study findings and caveats: Authors proposed each seasonal influenza vaccination draws in few new T cells.

This sequence joins TRBV27 and TRBJ2-1; 8 positions match TRBD2. The material was PBMCs from blood, obtained about 5 days after vaccination. This clonotype was obtained from a man in his fifties who received an inactivated influenza vaccine. The CDR3 coding sequence is TGTGCCAGCAGATCTCGGGGGGGGAGAAATGAGCAGTTCTTC. Translated: CASRSRGGRNEQFF.